This is a list of T cell receptor beta chains from one sample in a study of blood T cell repertoires in COVID-19. Assay used: immunoSEQ multiplex PCR; TCRdb lists only in-frame clones, some missing. Of some 180,000 clones listed, 60% to 85% are singletons. Sequenced: peripheral blood. Every receptor here comes from a woman in her forties or fifties with active or convalescent COVID-19. The CDR3 runs from the conserved cysteine through the conserved F or W. The D gene is left open where the match is weak. Size is stated for part of the rows, as once, few or many counts, or as a class when the clone is expanded.

-,TRBV14,TRBJ1-1,-,TGTGCCAGCAGCCAGACACTGAACACTGAAGCTTTCTTT,CASSQTLNTEAFF
-,TRBV9,TRBJ1-4,-,TGTGCCAGCAGCCCCCGGGGGGGATTTAATGAAAAACTGTTTTTT,CASSPRGGFNEKLFF
-,TRBV28,TRBJ2-5,TRBD1,TGTGCCAGCAGTTCCACGTACGACAAGACAGGGACCCAAGAGACCCAGTACTTC,CASSSTYDKTGTQETQYF
-,TRBV6-5,TRBJ1-1,TRBD1,TGTGCCAGCAGTTGGGACAGGGGGCTTTCGGGCACTGAAGCTTTCTTT,CASSWDRGLSGTEAFF
-,TRBV19,TRBJ1-1,-,TGTGCCAGTAGTCGCGGACTCCCTGCGAAAGCTTTCTTT,CASSRGLPAKAFF
-,TRBV5-1,TRBJ2-7,-,TGCGCCAGCAGCTTCCAGACAGAATCCTACGAGCAGTACTTC,CASSFQTESYEQYF
-,TRBV5-1,TRBJ2-3,-,TGCGCCAGCAGCTTGCGGGGTCTCACAGATACGCAGTATTTT,CASSLRGLTDTQYF
-,TRBV6-1,TRBJ1-5,-,TGTGCCAGCAGTGTATATTCAGGTTATAGCAATCAGCCCCAGCATTTT,CASSVYSGYSNQPQHF
-,TRBV19,TRBJ1-4,TRBD1,TGTGCCAGTAGAGAGACAGGGGGCCGAAATGAAAAACTGTTTTTT,CASRETGGRNEKLFF
-,TRBV30,TRBJ2-2,TRBD1,TGTGCCATACAGACAGGGTTGAACACCGGGGAGCTGTTTTTT,CAIQTGLNTGELFF
-,TRBV12-3/TRBV12-4,TRBJ1-1,-,TGTGCCAGCAGCCAGACAGGGAACACTGAAGCTTTCTTT,CASSQTGNTEAFF
many,TRBV19,TRBJ1-2,-,TGTGCCAGTAGTTTACGGGAAAGCGGACGTCATGGCTACACCTTC,CASSLRESGRHGYTF
few,TRBV4-2,TRBJ1-2,-,TGTGCCAGCAGCCAAGATTCAGGGCGGCGGATCTTC,CASSQDSGRRIF
-,TRBV7-2,TRBJ2-1,-,TGTGCCAGCAGCTTAGGAGGCCAGGGAAATGAGCAGTTCTTC,CASSLGGQGNEQFF
-,TRBV28,TRBJ1-5,-,TGTGCCAGCAGTTTCGGACAGAGCCCGGGTAATCGGCATTTT,CASSFGQSPGNRHF
-,TRBV7-2,TRBJ2-7,TRBD1,TGTGCCAGCAGCTTTCCGGGACAGTCTAGCCACGAGCAGTACTTC,CASSFPGQSSHEQYF
-,TRBV2,TRBJ2-1,-,TGTGCCAGCAGCGGGGGGCTACCCTTGGGCAATGAGCAGTTCTTC,CASSGGLPLGNEQFF
-,TRBV4-2,TRBJ1-1,-,TGTGCCAGCAGCGCGTCCGGGACATCGAACACTGAAGCTTTCTTT,CASSASGTSNTEAFF
-,TRBV6-5,TRBJ2-7,-,TGTGCCAGCAGTTACTCCAAAGGGGCGAATATGTACGAGCAGTACTTC,CASSYSKGANMYEQYF
-,TRBV2,TRBJ2-5,-,TGTGCCAGCAGTCAGGGGCGAGAGACCCAGTACTTC,CASSQGRETQYF
-,TRBV6-5,TRBJ1-2,-,TGTGCCAGCAGCACAGCCTCTAATGGCTACACCTTC,CASSTASNGYTF
-,TRBV18,TRBJ2-7,-,TGTGCCAGCTCATCCAACCAGTCTCCCGAGCAGTACTTC,CASSSNQSPEQYF
-,TRBV5-1,TRBJ2-5,-,TGCGCCAGCAGCTTGGCGGCGCTCTCGGGGGAGACCCAGTACTTC,CASSLAALSGETQYF
few,TRBV27,TRBJ2-7,TRBD2,TGTGCCAGCAGTGCTCCCGGGACTAGCGAAGAGCAGTACTTC,CASSAPGTSEEQYF
-,TRBV4-2,TRBJ2-7,TRBD2,TGTGCCAGCAGCCAAGAGATCTTAATGGCAGCGGGAGGTCGTTCCTACGAGCAGTACTTC,CASSQEILMAAGGRSYEQYF
-,TRBV10-3,TRBJ2-7,-,TGTGCCATCAGTGATCTAGCAGAGACCTACGAGCAGTACTTC,CAISDLAETYEQYF
-,TRBV6-5,TRBJ1-2,TRBD1,TGTGCCAGCAGCCGGGGTGATGGGACAGGGTCCGGCTACACCTTC,CASSRGDGTGSGYTF